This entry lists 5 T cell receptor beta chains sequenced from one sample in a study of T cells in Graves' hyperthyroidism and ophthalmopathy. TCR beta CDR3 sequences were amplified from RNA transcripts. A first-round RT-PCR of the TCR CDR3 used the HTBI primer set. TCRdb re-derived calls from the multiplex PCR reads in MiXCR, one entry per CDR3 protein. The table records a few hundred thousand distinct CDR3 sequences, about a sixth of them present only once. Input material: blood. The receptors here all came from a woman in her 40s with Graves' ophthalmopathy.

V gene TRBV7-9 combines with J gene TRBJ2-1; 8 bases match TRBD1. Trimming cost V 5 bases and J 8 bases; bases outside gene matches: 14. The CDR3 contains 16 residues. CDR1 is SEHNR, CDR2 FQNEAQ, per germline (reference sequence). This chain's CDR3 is CASSPWGGTGLDEQFF. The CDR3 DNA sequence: TGTGCCAGCAGCCCCTGGGGCGGGACAGGTCTAGATGAGCAGTTCTTC.

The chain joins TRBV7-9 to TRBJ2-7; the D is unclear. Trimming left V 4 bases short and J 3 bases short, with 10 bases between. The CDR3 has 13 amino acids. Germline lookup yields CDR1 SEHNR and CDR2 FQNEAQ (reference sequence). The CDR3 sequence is CASSSRTSYEQYF. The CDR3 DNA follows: TGTGCCAGCAGCTCACGGACGAGCTACGAGCAGTACTTC.

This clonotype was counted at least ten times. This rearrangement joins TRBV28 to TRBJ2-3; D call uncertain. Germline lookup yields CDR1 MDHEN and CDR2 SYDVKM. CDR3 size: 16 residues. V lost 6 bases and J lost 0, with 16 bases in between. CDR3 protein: CASRHSRMPSTDTQYF. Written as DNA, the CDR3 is TGTGCCAGCAGACACTCGAGGATGCCTAGCACAGATACGCAGTATTTT.

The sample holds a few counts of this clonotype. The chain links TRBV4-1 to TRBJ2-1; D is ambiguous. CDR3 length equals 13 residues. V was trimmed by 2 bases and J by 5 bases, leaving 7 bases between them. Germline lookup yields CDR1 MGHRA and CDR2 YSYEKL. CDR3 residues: CASSQPSNNEQFF. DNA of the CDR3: TGCGCCAGCAGCCAACCTTCCAACAATGAGCAGTTCTTC.

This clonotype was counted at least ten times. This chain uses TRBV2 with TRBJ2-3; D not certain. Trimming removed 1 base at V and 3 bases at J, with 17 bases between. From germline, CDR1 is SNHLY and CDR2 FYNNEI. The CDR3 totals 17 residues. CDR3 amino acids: CASSEVGLGIGTDTQYF. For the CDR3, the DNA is TGTGCCAGCAGTGAAGTTGGGCTGGGAATAGGGACAGATACGCAGTATTTT.